The subject of this entry is one TCR beta chain. The antigen remains undetermined. V shed 1 base and J 5 bases; nucleotides not matched to a gene: 7. This CDR3 has 15 amino acids. Per the germline V gene, CDR1 is SGHVS and CDR2 is FQNEAQ. The data were taken from a study of T cell responses to AZD1222 COVID-19 vaccine. Study findings and constraints: Of the AZD1222 recipients, only 5 to 7 were seropositive at baseline.

The data were produced by immunoSEQ multiplex PCR, yet TCRdb's version contains in-frame clones alone and is incomplete. This sample has around 150,000 clones; approximately 90% occur once, and the top ten carry around 0.99%. The chain is built from TRBV7-8 and TRBJ1-1, with 7 bases that match TRBD1. The sequence came from an adult who received the AZD1222 COVID-19 vaccine. The source was peripheral blood, collected 28 days after the second AZD1222 dose. The CDR3 region has the DNA TGTGCCAGCAGCTTAGTGGAGGGGGCCGGGACTGAAGCTTTCTTT. It translates to CASSLVEGAGTEAFF.